Listed here are 7 T cell receptor beta chains from one sample, sequenced in a study of CD8+CD57+ T cells in acquired aplastic anemia. Patients chosen for sequencing had shown CD8+CD57+ cell expansion by flow cytometry. Genomic DNA was employed as the template in profiling TCR beta VDJ and CDR3. TCRdb reanalysed the reads using MiXCR and keeps one entry per CDR3 protein. Here the sample spans around 200,000 distinct CDR3 sequences, roughly half being singletons. Sequenced sample: sorted CD4+, CD8+, or CD8+CD57+ T cells (not recorded which) from PBMCs. The source is a human donor with aplastic anemia.

The V and J genes are TRBV25-1 and TRBJ2-1; D not resolved. Trimming cost V 4 bases and J 4 bases, with 26 bases left between them. This CDR3 has 19 amino acids. Germline assignment: CDR1 MGHDK and CDR2 SYGVNS. The CDR3 DNA follows: TGTGCCAGCAGTGCCCGGTGCCGTCTCCGACAAACGTCATACAATGAGCAGTTCTTC. It specifies CASSARCRLRQTSYNEQFF.

Worth noting for this clonotype: This may be a read error: a much more frequent sequence differs by one nucleotide. The CDR3 sequence: CASSYEGAYEQHF. The CDR3 bases are TGTGCCAGCAGTTACGAGGGTGCTTACGAGCAGCACTTC. The chain couples TRBV6-5 to TRBJ2-7, with D possibly being TRBD2 (5 bases). Germline assignment: CDR1 MNHEY and CDR2 SVGAGI. This CDR3 spans 13 amino acids.

In DNA form, the CDR3 reads TGTGCCTGGAGTAGCGGGCGAGAGACCCAGTACTTC. It yields the protein CAWSSGRETQYF. The V gene is TRBV30, the J gene TRBJ2-5, with D possibly being TRBD2 (6 bases). Germline loops: CDR1 GTSNPN, CDR2 SVGIG (reference sequence). This CDR3 contains 12 residues. V gave up 2 bases and J gave up 4 bases, with 8 bases separating them. Supplemented by reference TRBV30 and TRBJ2-5, the full variable domain reads SQTIHQWPATLVQPVGSPLSLECTVEGTSNPNLYWYRQAAGRGLQLLFYSVGIGQISSEVPQNLSASRPQDRQFILSSKKLLLSDSGFYLCAWSSGRETQYFGPGTRLLVL.

This clonotype was counted many times. The chain uses TRBV12-3 or TRBV12-4 and TRBJ2-2, with D perhaps TRBD1 (6 bases). CDR3 length equals 14 residues. V lost 6 bases to trimming and J lost 4 bases, with 12 bases between them. The CDR3 region has the DNA TGTGCCAGCAGCCCTCAGGGGCGCACCGGGGAGCTGTTTTTT. It translates to CASSPQGRTGELFF.

This clonotype showed up just a few times. The chain recombines TRBV15 with TRBJ2-5, with D tentatively TRBD1 or TRBD2 (5 bases each). Looked up from germline, CDR1 is LNHNV and CDR2 is YYDKDF (reference sequence). The ends were cut back, 0 bases at V and 4 bases at J, with 12 bases in the middle. The length of the CDR3 is 15 residues. CDR3 nucleotides: TGTGCCACCAGCAGAGATAGAGGGGCCATAGAGACCCAGTACTTC. Protein sequence: CATSRDRGAIETQYF. Using reference TRBV15 and TRBJ2-5 for the parts outside the CDR3, the full variable domain is DAMVIQNPRYQVTQFGKPVTLSCSQTLNHNVMYWYQQKSSQAPKLLFHYYDKDFNNEADTPDNFQSRRPNTSFCFLDIRSPGLGDTAMYLCATSRDRGAIETQYFGPGTRLLVL.

The chain combines TRBV7-8 with TRBJ2-6; D ambiguous. V was trimmed by 7 bases and J by 0 bases, leaving 10 bases between them. Germline CDR1 and CDR2: SGHVS and FQNEAQ. The CDR3 is made up of 15 amino acids. CDR3 coding DNA: TGTGCCAGCACCCTGAGGAGCTCTGGGGCCAACGTCCTGACTTTC. It yields the protein CASTLRSSGANVLTF. Filled out from reference TRBV7-8 and TRBJ2-6, the complete variable domain reads GAGVSQSPRYKVAKRGQDVALRCDPISGHVSLFWYQQALGQGPEFLTYFQNEAQLDKSGLPSDRFFAERPEGSVSTLKIQRTQQEDSAVYLCASTLRSSGANVLTFGAGSRLTVL.

J is TRBJ1-3 and V is TRBV7-3, with D maybe TRBD1 (5 bases). The CDR3 covers 16 residues. Looked up from germline, CDR1 is SGHTA and CDR2 is FQGTGA. Trimming left V 1 base short and J 3 bases short, with 13 bases between. In DNA form, the CDR3 reads TGTGCCAGCAGCTTAAGTCCAGGGCAGATTGGAAACACCATATATTTT. Translation: CASSLSPGQIGNTIYF.